A single sample is the source of the 19 T cell receptor beta chains below, sequenced in a study of regulatory T cells in long-lasting Graves disease. Arm-PCR of CDR3 regions and iRepertoire HTBI primers were the basis on which TCR beta libraries were built. TCRdb redid the calling of the multiplex PCR reads with MiXCR, one entry per CDR3 protein. The sample consists of hundreds of thousands of distinct CDR3 sequences, about 20% of them appearing once. Time point in this sample: persistent/refractory GD, antithyroid drugs over 5 years with positive TRAb. PBMCs were the source of the RNA used for TCR sequencing. The starting material was peripheral blood mononuclear cells (PBMCs), obtained when the disease was refractory, from a patient treated with antithyroid drugs. These receptors came from a female donor with Graves disease.

This chain connects TRBV6-2 or TRBV6-3 to TRBJ1-6; the D gene is possibly TRBD1 (6 bases). Germline V CDR1 and CDR2: MNHEY, SVGEGT. The CDR3 runs to 14 residues. Trimming shortened V by 9 bases and J by 10 bases, and 19 bases separated the two germline ends. DNA of the CDR3: TGTGCCAGTCGTGGGGGCGAAAGGTGGTCACCCCTCCACTTT. Its protein is CASRGGERWSPLHF.

In its sample, this clonotype was seen many times. This rearrangement joins TRBV18 to TRBJ1-1; no firm D call. Germline CDR1 is KGHSH and CDR2 is LQKENI. Trimming cost V 0 bases and J 7 bases, with 9 bases left between them. This CDR3 comprises 13 residues. The CDR3 is CASSPPSQDEAFF. The CDR3 DNA sequence: TGTGCCAGCTCACCACCGTCGCAGGATGAAGCTTTCTTT. The full variable domain, in which reference TRBV18 and TRBJ1-1 provide the parts outside the CDR3, is NAGVMQNPRHLVRRRGQEARLRCSPMKGHSHVYWYRQLPEEGLKFMVYLQKENIIDESGMPKERFSAEFPKEGPSILRIQQVVRGDSAAYFCASSPPSQDEAFFGQGTRLTVV.

V gene TRBV7-2 combines with J gene TRBJ1-1, with 7 bases aligning to TRBD1. With V trimmed by 5 bases and J by 8 bases, 8 bases remained unmatched. Germline lookup yields CDR1 SGHTA and CDR2 FQGNSA. CDR3 length: 13 residues. The CDR3 DNA reads as TGTGCCAGCAGCCCCACCAGGGACAGAGAAGCTTTCTTT. Translating it yields CASSPTRDREAFF.

This clonotype occurred many times. The chain has TRBV12-3 or TRBV12-4 and TRBJ1-5; 10 bases agree with TRBD1. V gave up 5 bases and J gave up 5 bases; unmatched junction bases: 6. The CDR3 consists of 15 residues. The CDR3 reads CASSAGTGVDQPQHF. As DNA, the CDR3 is TGTGCCAGCAGTGCCGGGACAGGGGTAGATCAGCCCCAGCATTTT.

Ten or more counts support this clonotype. This sequence joins TRBV28 and TRBJ2-5, with D perhaps TRBD2 (6 bases). Germline-derived CDR1 and CDR2 are MDHEN and SYDVKM. V shed 3 bases and J shed 4 bases, with 15 bases lying between them. This CDR3 comprises 15 residues. CDR3 protein: CASSFGASVIETQYF. Here the CDR3 DNA reads TGTGCCAGCAGTTTTGGTGCTAGCGTAATAGAGACCCAGTACTTC.

The sample holds many counts of this clonotype. This sequence joins TRBV11-2 and TRBJ2-7; D perhaps matches TRBD2 (5 bases). Trimming removed 8 bases from V and 7 bases from J, with 12 bases in between. In germline, CDR1 is SGHAT, CDR2 FQNNGV. The CDR3 length is 11 residues. The CDR3 reads CASVSGMEQYF. In DNA, the CDR3 is TGTGCCAGCGTCTCGGGAATGGAGCAGTACTTC.

The J gene is TRBJ2-3, the V gene TRBV6-1, with D tentatively TRBD2 (6 bases). The germline V and J ends were trimmed by 4 bases and 1 base, with 15 bases remaining between them. The CDR3 loop spans 16 amino acids. Germline V gene lookup returns CDR1 MNHNS and CDR2 SASEGT. The CDR3 sequence: CASSGIRGSGTDTQYF. Here the CDR3 DNA reads TGTGCCAGCAGTGGGATCCGGGGGTCCGGCACAGATACGCAGTATTTT.

This clonotype was seen a few times. The V gene is TRBV5-8, the J gene TRBJ2-5; TRBD2 agrees at 9 bases. V shed 0 bases and J 2 bases; nucleotides not matched to a gene: 5. CDR3 length equals 16 residues. Germline values: CDR1 SGHTS, CDR2 YDEGEE. The DNA for the CDR3 is TGTGCCAGCAGCTTGGGGCTAGCGGGACAACAAGAGACCCAGTACTTC. As protein: CASSLGLAGQQETQYF.

This clonotype was picked up one time. The CDR3 nucleotides are TGTGCCAGCAGTGTGCCCCAGCCCACCGGGGCCAACGTCCTGACTTTC. It yields the protein CASSVPQPTGANVLTF. V usage is TRBV28 and J usage is TRBJ2-6; D not resolved. The CDR3 consists of 16 residues. Trimming cost V 5 bases and J 4 bases, with 15 bases left between them. Per germline, CDR1 MDHEN and CDR2 SYDVKM.

This clonotype was seen at least ten times. This rearrangement joins TRBV6-1 to TRBJ2-7; D is uncertain. V shed 8 bases and J shed 0 bases, with 17 bases lying between them. The CDR3 contains 15 residues. Germline CDR1 is MNHNS and CDR2 is SASEGT. CDR3 DNA: TGTGCCAGCGCCCTTAGCCCAGTCCTCTCCTACGAGCAGTACTTC. Amino acids: CASALSPVLSYEQYF.

As to this clonotype: A much larger clonotype is one base distant, so this may be a read error. The chain uses TRBV28 and TRBJ2-5; D ambiguous. The J call may be in error: the DNA end matches TRBJ2-7 better. CDR1 is MDHEN, CDR2 SYDVKM, per germline. The CDR3 contains 16 residues. CDR3 coding DNA: TGTGCCAGCAGTTTACCCCGGGCAGGCTTGACCTCCGAGCAGTACTTC. The encoded protein is CASSLPRAGLTSEQYF.

Many counts were recorded for this clonotype. This chain uses TRBV24-1 with TRBJ1-2; D is ambiguous. The CDR3 is made up of 12 amino acids. CDR1 is KGHDR, CDR2 SFDVKD, per germline. V was clipped by 6 bases and J by 5 bases, with 9 bases between them. The CDR3 sequence is CATSSGGYGYTF. The CDR3 DNA follows: TGTGCCACCAGTAGTGGTGGATATGGCTACACCTTC.

Worth noting for this clonotype: Just one base apart from a much larger clone, this may be a read error. This chain links TRBV7-6 with TRBJ2-7; tentatively, D is TRBD1 (5 bases). The CDR3 contains 14 residues. Trimming took off 1 base at V and 6 bases at J, with 13 bases between the two ends. Germline CDR1 is SGHVS and CDR2 is FNYEAQ. CDR3 residues: CASSLVLPGSEQYF. The DNA for the CDR3 is TGTGCCAGCAGCTTAGTTCTCCCAGGGTCCGAGCAGTACTTC.

This clonotype was counted between two and nine times. The J gene is TRBJ1-6, the V gene TRBV5-4; D gene uncertain. This CDR3 is 14 amino acids long. Trimming shortened V by 2 bases and J by 7 bases, and 10 bases separated the two germline ends. Germline V gene data show CDR1 as SGHNT and CDR2 as YYREEE (reference sequence). CDR3 amino acids: CASSFPQGNSPLHF. The CDR3, as DNA: TGTGCCAGCAGCTTTCCGCAAGGGAATTCACCCCTCCACTTT.

The sample holds many counts of this clonotype. The junction departs from the called germline gene at one end, perhaps through a read error. This sequence joins TRBV7-2 and TRBJ2-6, with D unresolved. The CDR3 is made up of 13 amino acids. The germline V gene has CDR1 SGHTA and CDR2 FQGNSA. The CDR3 region has the DNA TGCGCCAGCAGTTTCGCTGGGGCCAACGTCCTGACTTTC. The encoded protein is CASSFAGANVLTF.

V and J are TRBV28 and TRBJ1-2, with 7 bases aligning to TRBD1. The germline gives CDR1 MDHEN, CDR2 SYDVKM. The CDR3 runs 15 residues. The ends lost 5 bases at V and 1 base at J; junction bases unmatched: 7. As DNA, the CDR3 is TGTGCCAGCAGTCCTACCTGGGACAGTAACTATGGCTACACCTTC. It is translated as CASSPTWDSNYGYTF.

This chain uses TRBV4-3 with TRBJ2-7, with D possibly being TRBD1 or TRBD2 (5 bases each). The CDR3 is made up of 13 amino acids. Germline V gene lookup returns CDR1 LGHNA and CDR2 YSLEER. Trimming removed 5 bases from V and 6 bases from J, with 14 bases in between. Here the CDR3 reads CASSKGLGTEQYF. The CDR3 region has the DNA TGCGCCAGCAGCAAGGGCCTCGGGACCGAGCAGTACTTC.

There are many counts of this clonotype. The V call is TRBV7-8, the J call TRBJ1-4; TRBD1 is a possible D gene (5 bases). CDR1 SGHVS and CDR2 FQNEAQ come from the germline V gene. V lost 5 bases to trimming and J lost 5 bases, with 15 bases between them. This CDR3 is 15 amino acids long. The CDR3 loop reads CASSPRRTLNEKLFF. The CDR3 DNA reads as TGTGCCAGCAGCCCACGCAGGACACTAAATGAAAAACTGTTTTTT.

The chain couples TRBV11-2 to TRBJ2-5, with a weak D call TRBD2 (6 bases). The germline V gene has CDR1 SGHAT and CDR2 FQNNGV. V lost 6 bases, J lost 5 bases, and 19 bases lay in between. This CDR3 contains 15 residues. In DNA, the CDR3 is TGTGCCAGCAGTTACTCGATACAAGGGAGGGAGACCCAGTACTTC. Translating gives CASSYSIQGRETQYF.